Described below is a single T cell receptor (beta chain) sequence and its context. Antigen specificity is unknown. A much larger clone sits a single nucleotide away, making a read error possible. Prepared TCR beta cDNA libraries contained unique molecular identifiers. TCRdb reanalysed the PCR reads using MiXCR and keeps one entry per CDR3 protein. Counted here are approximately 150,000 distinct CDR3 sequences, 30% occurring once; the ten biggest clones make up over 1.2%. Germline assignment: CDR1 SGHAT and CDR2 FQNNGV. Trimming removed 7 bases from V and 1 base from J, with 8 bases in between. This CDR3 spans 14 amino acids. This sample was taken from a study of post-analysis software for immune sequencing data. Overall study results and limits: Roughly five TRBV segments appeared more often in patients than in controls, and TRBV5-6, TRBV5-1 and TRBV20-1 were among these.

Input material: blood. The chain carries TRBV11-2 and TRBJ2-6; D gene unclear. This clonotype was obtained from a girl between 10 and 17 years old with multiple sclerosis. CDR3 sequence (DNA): TGTGCCAGCAACTCTACGTCTGGGGCCAACGTCCTGACTTTC. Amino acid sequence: CASNSTSGANVLTF.